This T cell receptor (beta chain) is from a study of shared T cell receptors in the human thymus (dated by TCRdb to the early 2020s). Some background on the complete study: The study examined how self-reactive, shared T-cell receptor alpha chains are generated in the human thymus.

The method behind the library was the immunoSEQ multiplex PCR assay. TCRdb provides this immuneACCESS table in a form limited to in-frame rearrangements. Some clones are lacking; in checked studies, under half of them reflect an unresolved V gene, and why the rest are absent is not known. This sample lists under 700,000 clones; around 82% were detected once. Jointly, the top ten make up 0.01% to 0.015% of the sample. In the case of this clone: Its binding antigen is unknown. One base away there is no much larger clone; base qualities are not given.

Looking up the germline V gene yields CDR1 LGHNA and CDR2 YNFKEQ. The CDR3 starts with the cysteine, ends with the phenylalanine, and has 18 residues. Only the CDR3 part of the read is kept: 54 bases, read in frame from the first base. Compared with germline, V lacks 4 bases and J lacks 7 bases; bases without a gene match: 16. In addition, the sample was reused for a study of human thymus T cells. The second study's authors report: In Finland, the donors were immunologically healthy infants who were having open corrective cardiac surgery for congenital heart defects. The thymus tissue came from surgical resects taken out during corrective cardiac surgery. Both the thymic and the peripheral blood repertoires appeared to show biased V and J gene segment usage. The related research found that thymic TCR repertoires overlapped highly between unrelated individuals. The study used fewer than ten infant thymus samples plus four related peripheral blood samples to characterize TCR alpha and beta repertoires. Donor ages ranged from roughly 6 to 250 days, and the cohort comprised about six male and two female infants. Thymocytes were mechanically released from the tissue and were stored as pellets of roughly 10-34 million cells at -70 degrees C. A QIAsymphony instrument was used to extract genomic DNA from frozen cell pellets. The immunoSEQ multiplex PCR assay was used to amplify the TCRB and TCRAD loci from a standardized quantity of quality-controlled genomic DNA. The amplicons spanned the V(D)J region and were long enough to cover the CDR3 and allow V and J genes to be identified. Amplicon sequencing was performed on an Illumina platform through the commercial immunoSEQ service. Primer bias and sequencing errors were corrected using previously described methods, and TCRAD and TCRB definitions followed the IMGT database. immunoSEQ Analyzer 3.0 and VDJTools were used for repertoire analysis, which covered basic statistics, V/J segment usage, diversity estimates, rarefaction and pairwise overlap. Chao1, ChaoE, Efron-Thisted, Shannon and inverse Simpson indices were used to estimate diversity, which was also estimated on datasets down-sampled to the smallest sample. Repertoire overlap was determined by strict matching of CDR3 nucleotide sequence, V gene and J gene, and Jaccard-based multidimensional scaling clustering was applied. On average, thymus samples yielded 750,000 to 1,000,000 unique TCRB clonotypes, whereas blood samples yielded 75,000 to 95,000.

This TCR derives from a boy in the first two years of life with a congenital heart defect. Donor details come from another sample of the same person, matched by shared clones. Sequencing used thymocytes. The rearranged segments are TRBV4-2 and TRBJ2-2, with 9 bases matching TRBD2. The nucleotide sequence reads TGTGCCAGCAGCCCCTCCCTCCTCGCGGGAGGGCCTAGCGGGGAGCTGTTTTTT. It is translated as CASSPSLLAGGPSGELFF.